This TCR beta chain comes out of a study of T cell responses to AZD1222 COVID-19 vaccine (dated by TCRdb to the early 2020s). Broadly, across the study: Because spike-specific TCR depth and breadth did not differ between the two schedules, AZD1222 recipients who got a second dose at roughly 4 weeks were pooled with those who got a second dose at roughly 12 weeks. TCR sequencing was performed for over 230 trial participants, of whom about 200 were given two doses of AZD1222 and around 25 were given two doses of MenACWY control vaccine. Trial participants were enrolled into age subgroups of 18-55, 56-69 and 70-plus years, which contained approximately 150, 28 and 58 TCR-sequenced participants, respectively. Findings and caveats that apply to the study as a whole: Conclusions about previously exposed vaccinees are limited because only five to seven AZD1222 recipients were SARS-CoV-2 seropositive at baseline. In the small 56-69-year group, the increase in depth fell short of significance, most likely because of low power. Because no samples from the day 14 peak response were available, repertoires could be characterized only after the peak T cell response. Reportedly, almost half of the unique spike-specific TCRs recognized epitopes lying outside the regions that are mutated in the B.1.351 and B.1.1.7 variants. Most participants were white British and females outnumbered males, and the authors suggested that clonal diversity may have been underestimated. After two AZD1222 doses, spike-specific TCR breadth and depth were significantly higher than at day 0 and than in MenACWY recipients. CD4 TCRs associated with the vaccine covered the entire spike protein, and the dominant responses were in regions 160-218 and 743-854.

Regarding this clone: No cognate antigen has been identified for it. Base-call qualities are not available, and no considerably larger clone is one nucleotide away.

Its CDR3 holds 13 amino acids, cysteine through phenylalanine. Left in the record is the CDR3 DNA by itself, 39 bases read in frame from the first base. V lost 0 bases and J lost 4 bases; the stretch between them is 7 bases long. The time point label on this specimen signifies: baseline before first vaccination. Vaccinee samples came from UK trials COV001 and COV002, including a single-blind randomized controlled phase 2/3 trial of AZD1222 (ChAdOx1 nCoV-19) in healthy adults. Trial participant PBMC samples were collected at day 0 and day 28 after the second dose for TCRbeta chain sequencing. The CDR3 regions of human TCRbeta chains were subjected to immunosequencing. In the original analysis: Repertoire TCRs were checked for matches against a reference library of SARS-CoV-2-specific TCRs that had been generated using the MIRA antigen-specificity platform. Breadth was defined as the fraction of unique TCRs that were SARS-CoV-2-associated. Depth was defined as the fraction of total T cells that were SARS-CoV-2-associated. Using the MIRA data, each spike-specific TCR was mapped to the spike region that the TCR reacts to and placed in a CD4 or CD8 class. Log10-transformed breadth and depth values were compared by one-way ANOVA with Sidak's multiple comparisons tests. The table was pulled from immuneACCESS by TCRdb, which kept in-frame rearrangements only. Such tables lose some clones; where checked, under half of the loss comes from unresolved V genes, and the rest has no known cause. V, J and clone size reflect that table, while D and trimming were determined from the DNA. For this sample there are approximately 150,000 clones; 85% to 90% appear just once. Together, the top ten hold approximately 1.6% of the sample.

This sequence uses TRBV6-7 and TRBJ2-7, with the D gene not clear enough to name. TRBV6-7 is an open reading frame whose function is uncertain. The sequence derives from an adult in good health. Sample: peripheral blood, taken on day 0 of AZD1222 vaccination. The CDR3 sequence is CASSYSSIYEQYF. The DNA sequence is as follows: TGTGCCAGCAGTTACTCATCCATTTACGAGCAGTACTTC.